This T cell receptor (beta chain) stems from a study of T cell changes during pregnancy in multiple sclerosis. Germline CDR1 is SEHNR and CDR2 is FQNEAQ (reference sequence). The CDR3 is 15 residues long. The ends were cut back, 2 bases at V and 5 bases at J, with 15 bases in the middle. TCRdb's copy holds only in-frame clones and misses some; the assay was immunoSEQ multiplex PCR. This table has some 28,000 clones, approximately 94% appearing once. The material was CD4+ T cells from peripheral blood mononuclear cells, obtained in the first trimester of pregnancy. The chain carries TRBV7-9 and TRBJ1-1; D is possibly TRBD1 (5 bases). The origin of this receptor is a female donor with multiple sclerosis, enrolled in a pregnancy study. The CDR3 loop is CASSLRTSGTTEAFF. DNA of the CDR3: TGTGCCAGCAGCTTACGAACATCGGGGACTACTGAAGCTTTCTTT. Looking up the rest from reference TRBV7-9 and TRBJ1-1 gives the full variable domain: DTGVSQNPRHKITKRGQNVTFRCDPISEHNRLYWYRQTLGQGPEFLTYFQNEAQLEKSRLLSDRFSAERPKGSFSTLEIQRTEQGDSAMYLCASSLRTSGTTEAFFGQGTRLTVV.